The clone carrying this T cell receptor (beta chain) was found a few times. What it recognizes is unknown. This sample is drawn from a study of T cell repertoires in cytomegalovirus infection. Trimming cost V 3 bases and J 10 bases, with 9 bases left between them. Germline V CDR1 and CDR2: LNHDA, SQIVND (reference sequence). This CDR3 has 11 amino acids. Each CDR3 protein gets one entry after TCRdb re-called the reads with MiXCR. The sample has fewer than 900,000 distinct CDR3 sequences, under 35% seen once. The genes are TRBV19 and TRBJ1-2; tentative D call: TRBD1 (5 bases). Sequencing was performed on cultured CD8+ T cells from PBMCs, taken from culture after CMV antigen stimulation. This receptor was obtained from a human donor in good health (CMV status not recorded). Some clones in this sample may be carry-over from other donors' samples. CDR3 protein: CASSMGLIYTF. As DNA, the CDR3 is TGTGCCAGTAGTATGGGACTGATCTACACCTTC.